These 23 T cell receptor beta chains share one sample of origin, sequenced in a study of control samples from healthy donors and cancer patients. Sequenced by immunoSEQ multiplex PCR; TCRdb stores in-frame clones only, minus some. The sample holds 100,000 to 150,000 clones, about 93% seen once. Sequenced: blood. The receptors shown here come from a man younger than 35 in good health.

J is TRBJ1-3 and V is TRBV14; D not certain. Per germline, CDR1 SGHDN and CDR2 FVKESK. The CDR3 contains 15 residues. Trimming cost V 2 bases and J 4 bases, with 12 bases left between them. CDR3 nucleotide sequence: TGTGCCAGCAGCCAACGGTTGGGCAGCGGAAACACCATATATTTT. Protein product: CASSQRLGSGNTIYF.

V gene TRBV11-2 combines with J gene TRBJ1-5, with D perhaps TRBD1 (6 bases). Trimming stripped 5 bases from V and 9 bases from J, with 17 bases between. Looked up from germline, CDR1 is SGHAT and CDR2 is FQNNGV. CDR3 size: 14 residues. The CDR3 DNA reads TGTGCCAGCAGCCCCGGGCTCAAGGGGGGGCCCCAGCATTTT. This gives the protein CASSPGLKGGPQHF.

The CDR3 DNA reads TGTGCCAGTAGGCCACAGGGGAACACTGAAGCTTTCTTT. The encoded protein is CASRPQGNTEAFF. V and J are TRBV19 and TRBJ1-1; tentative D call: TRBD1 (6 bases). The CDR3 length is 13 residues. V was shortened by 6 bases and J by 1 base, with 9 bases between the two germline ends. Germline assignment: CDR1 LNHDA and CDR2 SQIVND (reference sequence).

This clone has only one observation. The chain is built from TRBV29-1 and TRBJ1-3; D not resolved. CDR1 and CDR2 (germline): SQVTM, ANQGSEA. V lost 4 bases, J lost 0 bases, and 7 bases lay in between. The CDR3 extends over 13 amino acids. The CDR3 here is CSVVLSSGNTIYF. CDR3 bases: TGCAGCGTTGTGCTCAGCTCTGGAAACACCATATATTTT.

This CDR3 is CASRLMHEQFF. The CDR3 coding sequence is TGTGCCAGCAGGCTGATGCATGAGCAGTTCTTC. The J gene is TRBJ2-1, the V gene TRBV12-3 or TRBV12-4, with D hard to call. The CDR3 is made up of 11 amino acids. With 6 bases removed from V and 8 bases from J, the gap between germline ends came to 8 bases.

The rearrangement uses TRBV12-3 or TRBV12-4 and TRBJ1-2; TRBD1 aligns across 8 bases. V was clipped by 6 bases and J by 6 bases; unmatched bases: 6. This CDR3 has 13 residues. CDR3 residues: CASSQTGGHGYTF. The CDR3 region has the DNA TGTGCCAGCAGCCAAACAGGGGGACATGGCTACACCTTC.

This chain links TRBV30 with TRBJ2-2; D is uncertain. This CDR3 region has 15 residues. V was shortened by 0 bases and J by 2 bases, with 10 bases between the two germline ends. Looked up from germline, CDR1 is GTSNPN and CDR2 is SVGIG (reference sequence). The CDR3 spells CAWSVRIYNTGELFF. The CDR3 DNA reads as TGTGCCTGGAGTGTCAGGATTTATAACACCGGGGAGCTGTTTTTT.

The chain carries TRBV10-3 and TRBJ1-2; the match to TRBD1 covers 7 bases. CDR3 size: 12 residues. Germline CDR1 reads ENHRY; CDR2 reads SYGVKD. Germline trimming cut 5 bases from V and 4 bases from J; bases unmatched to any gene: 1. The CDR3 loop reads CAISRDSYGYTF. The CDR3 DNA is TGTGCCATCAGTCGGGACAGCTATGGCTACACCTTC.

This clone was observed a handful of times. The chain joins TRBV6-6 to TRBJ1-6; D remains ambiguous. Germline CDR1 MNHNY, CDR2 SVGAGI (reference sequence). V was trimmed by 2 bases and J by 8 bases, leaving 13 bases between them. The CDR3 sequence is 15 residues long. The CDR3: CASSYMGVVDSPLHF. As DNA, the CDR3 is TGTGCCAGCAGTTACATGGGAGTGGTGGATTCACCCCTCCACTTT.

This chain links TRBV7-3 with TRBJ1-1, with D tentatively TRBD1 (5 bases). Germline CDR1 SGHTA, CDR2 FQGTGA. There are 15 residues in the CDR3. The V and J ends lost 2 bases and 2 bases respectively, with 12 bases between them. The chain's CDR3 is CASSLGPGFNTEAFF. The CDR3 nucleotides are TGTGCCAGCAGCTTAGGCCCAGGGTTTAACACTGAAGCTTTCTTT.

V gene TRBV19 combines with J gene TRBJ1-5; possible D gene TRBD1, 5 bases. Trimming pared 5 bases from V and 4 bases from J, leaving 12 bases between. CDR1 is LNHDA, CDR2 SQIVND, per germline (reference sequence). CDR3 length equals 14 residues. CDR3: CASSPRTLNQPQHF. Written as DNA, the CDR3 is TGTGCCAGTAGTCCCCGGACACTTAATCAGCCCCAGCATTTT.

CDR3 DNA sequence: TGTGCCAGCATCGCGACAGGGGGCCCAGGCGCAGAAGGAAACACCATATATTTT. Its protein product is CASIATGGPGAEGNTIYF. The J gene is TRBJ1-3, the V gene TRBV28; 10 bases align to TRBD1. This CDR3 has 18 amino acids. V lost 7 bases, J lost 4 bases, and 16 bases stayed unmatched. Per germline, CDR1 MDHEN and CDR2 SYDVKM.

Here the CDR3 reads CASGTGNTDTQYF. The CDR3 bases are TGTGCCAGCGGGACAGGAAACACAGATACGCAGTATTTT. The rearrangement uses TRBV28 and TRBJ2-3; 8 bases fit TRBD1. Looked up from germline, CDR1 is MDHEN and CDR2 is SYDVKM. The junction had 3 bases not matched to a gene; V was cut back by 8 bases and J by 2 bases. The CDR3 runs 13 residues. The variable domain in full, completed from reference TRBV28 and TRBJ2-3, reads DVKVTQSSRYLVKRTGEKVFLECVQDMDHENMFWYRQDPGLGLRLIYFSYDVKMKEKGDIPEGYSVSREKKERFSLILESASTNQTSMYLCASGTGNTDTQYFGPGTRLTVL.

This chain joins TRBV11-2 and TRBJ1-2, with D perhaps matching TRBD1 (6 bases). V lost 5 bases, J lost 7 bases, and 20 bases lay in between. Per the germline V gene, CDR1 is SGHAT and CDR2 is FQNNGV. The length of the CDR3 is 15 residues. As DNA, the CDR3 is TGTGCCAGCAGCCAAGCCAGGGGCCAAGGGGTTGGCTACACCTTC. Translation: CASSQARGQGVGYTF. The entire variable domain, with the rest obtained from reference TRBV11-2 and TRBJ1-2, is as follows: EAGVAQSPRYKIIEKRQSVAFWCNPISGHATLYWYQQILGQGPKLLIQFQNNGVVDDSQLPKDRFSAERLKGVDSTLKIQPAKLEDSAVYLCASSQARGQGVGYTFGSGTRLTVV.

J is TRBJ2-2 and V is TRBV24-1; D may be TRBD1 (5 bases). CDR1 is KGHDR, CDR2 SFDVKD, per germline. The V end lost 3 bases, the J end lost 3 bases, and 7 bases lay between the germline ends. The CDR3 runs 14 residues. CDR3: CATSDGADTGELFF. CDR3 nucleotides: TGTGCCACCAGTGATGGGGCTGACACCGGGGAGCTGTTTTTT.

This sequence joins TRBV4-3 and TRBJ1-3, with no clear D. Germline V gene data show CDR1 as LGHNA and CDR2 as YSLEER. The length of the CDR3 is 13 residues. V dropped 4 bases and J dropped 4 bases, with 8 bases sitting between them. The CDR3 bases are TGCGCCAGCAGCCTATGGGCCGGAAACACCATATATTTT. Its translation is CASSLWAGNTIYF.

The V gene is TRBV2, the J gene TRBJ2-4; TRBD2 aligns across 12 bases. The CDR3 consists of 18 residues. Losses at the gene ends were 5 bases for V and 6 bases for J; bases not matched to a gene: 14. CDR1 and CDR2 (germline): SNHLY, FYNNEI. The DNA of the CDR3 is TGTGCCAGCAGTTTCAAAGGACTAGCGGGGACATTATTAAACATTCAGTACTTC. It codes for CASSFKGLAGTLLNIQYF.

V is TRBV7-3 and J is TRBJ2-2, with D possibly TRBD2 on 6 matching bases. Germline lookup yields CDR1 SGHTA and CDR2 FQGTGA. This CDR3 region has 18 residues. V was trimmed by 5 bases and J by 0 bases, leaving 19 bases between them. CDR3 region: CASSPFEGLTANTGELFF. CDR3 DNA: TGTGCCAGCAGCCCGTTTGAGGGACTTACCGCGAACACCGGGGAGCTGTTTTTT.

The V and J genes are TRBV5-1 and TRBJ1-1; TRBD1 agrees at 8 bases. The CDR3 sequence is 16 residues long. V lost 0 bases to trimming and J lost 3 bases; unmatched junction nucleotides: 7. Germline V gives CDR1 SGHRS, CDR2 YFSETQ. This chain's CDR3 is CASSLVQGALDTEAFF. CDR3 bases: TGCGCCAGCAGCTTGGTCCAGGGGGCGCTTGACACTGAAGCTTTCTTT.

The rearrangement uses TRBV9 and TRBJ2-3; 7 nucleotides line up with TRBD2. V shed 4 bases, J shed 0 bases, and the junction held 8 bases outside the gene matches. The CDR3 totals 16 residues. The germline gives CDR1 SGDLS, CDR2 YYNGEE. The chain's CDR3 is CASSPAGLPSTDTQYF. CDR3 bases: TGTGCCAGCAGCCCCGCGGGACTACCCAGCACAGATACGCAGTATTTT.

The chain's CDR3 is CASSSERAEGGYTF. The CDR3, as DNA: TGCGCCAGCAGCTCGGAACGGGCGGAGGGTGGCTACACCTTC. V is TRBV4-1 and J is TRBJ1-2; D is unclear. CDR1 MGHRA and CDR2 YSYEKL come from the germline V gene. This CDR3 comprises 14 residues. Trimming removed 5 bases at V and 7 bases at J, with 17 bases between.

CDR3 residues: CASSLTLGIIARGYTF. In DNA, the CDR3 is TGTGCCAGCAGTTTGACCTTGGGGATTATCGCGCGTGGCTACACCTTC. The V gene is TRBV28, the J gene TRBJ1-2; D ambiguous. The germline gives CDR1 MDHEN, CDR2 SYDVKM. V was shortened by 3 bases and J by 7 bases, with 21 bases between the two germline ends. CDR3 length equals 16 residues.

The CDR3: CASSLGGPTRAGRDSPLHF. For the CDR3, the DNA is TGTGCCAGCAGCTTGGGGGGCCCTACAAGGGCCGGGCGCGATTCACCCCTCCACTTT. The rearrangement links TRBV5-6 to TRBJ1-6, with D possibly TRBD1 on 5 matching bases. The V end lost 0 bases, the J end lost 8 bases, and 24 bases lay between the germline ends. Germline CDR1 is SGHDT and CDR2 is YYEEEE. This CDR3 has 19 amino acids.